This T cell receptor (beta chain) emerged from a study of Graves' ophthalmopathy and Graves' hyperthyroidism. RNA transcripts provided the template for amplifying TCR beta CDR3 regions. Second-round multiplex PCR came after a first-round RT-PCR that employed HTBI primers. TCRdb itself ran the multiplex PCR reads through MiXCR, one entry per CDR3 protein. The sample has about 500,000 distinct CDR3 sequences, roughly 40% seen once. Patients in the hyperthyroidism group, adults aged 18 to 65, were newly diagnosed, under 2 months' duration. The CDR3 runs to 14 residues. The V gene's germline CDR1 is WSHSY and CDR2 SAAADI. As regards this clonotype: Antigen unknown. At one end, the junction sequence differs from germline, possibly due to a read error.

The study, taken as a whole, reports: An 81.08% specificity and around 88% sensitivity were achieved by a 13-signature model that separated ophthalmopathy from stable hyperthyroidism.

The chain uses TRBV10-2 and TRBJ2-2, with TRBD1 as a possible D gene (6 bases). The sequenced sample was peripheral blood or thyroid tissue (not recorded which). The TCR was taken from an adult man with Graves' hyperthyroidism. CDR3 nucleotide sequence: TGTGCCAGCAGTGAACAGCCAGGGGCCGGGGAGCTGTTTTTT. Translating it yields CASSEQPGAGELFF.